This TCR beta chain is from a study of blood T cell repertoires in COVID-19. CDR3 length equals 15 residues. The J segment lost 7 bases and the V segment lost 5 bases, leaving 8 bases of the junction unmatched. Germline CDR1 is SGHVS and CDR2 is FQNEAQ. Original processing notes: Quantification of nucleated cells was approximated via reference gene primer amplification. The repertoire was sequenced with immunoSEQ multiplex PCR; TCRdb's copy has only in-frame clones and lacks some. V and J calls and clone size are copied from that table; D and trimming were computed from the DNA. The repertoire has some 80,000 clones, roughly 91% of them found once; the top ten carry roughly 20%.

The V and J genes are TRBV7-8 and TRBJ2-1; TRBD2 agrees at 10 bases. This sequence originates from a human donor in a cohort sampled during active COVID-19. Material for sequencing was peripheral blood. In nucleotides, the CDR3 is TGTGCCAGCAGCCCAGGACTAGCGGAGGTGAATGAGCAGTTCTTC. Its translation is CASSPGLAEVNEQFF.